This T cell receptor beta chain comes out of a study of Ad26.COV2.S vaccination and SARS-CoV-2 variants. Overall study context: Donor joined the COV1001 Ad26.COV2.S trial arm.

Method: immunoSEQ multiplex PCR; TCRdb's copy keeps in-frame clones and lacks some. The sample lists about 350,000 clones, around 89% occurring once. The CDR3 runs to 15 residues. CDR1 and CDR2 (germline): SGHDT, YYEEEE. Trimming took off 0 bases at V and 1 base at J, with 8 bases between the two ends. Treatment noted: around 19 received Ad26.COV2.S at low or high dose, single or two shots; roughly five received placebo; per-sample allocation not given. Samples came from day 63 after the first vaccine or placebo injection. The source was peripheral blood, collected in a trial of Ad26.COV2.S vaccine versus placebo. The source of this sequence is a person aged 18 to 59 who received the Ad26.COV2.S COVID-19 vaccine or a placebo. The chain joins TRBV5-6 to TRBJ1-3, with D maybe TRBD1 (5 bases). CDR3 nucleotide sequence: TGTGCCAGCAGCTTGGGTCCAGGGTCTGGAAACACCATATATTTT. This codes for CASSLGPGSGNTIYF.